Listed below are T cell receptor beta chains from one sample, sequenced in a study of blood T cell repertoires in COVID-19. Only in-frame clones appear in the TCRdb table, and some are missing; sequencing was by immunoSEQ multiplex PCR. The table has 300,000 to 450,000 clones, around 89% seen once. Sample: peripheral blood. The origin of the receptors is a woman in her 30s with COVID-19, enrolled during active disease. CDR3s leave out the opening cysteine and the closing phenylalanine or tryptophan. Not every row has a clone size; where given, it reads once, few, many or a size class.

CDR3aa | abundance | j_gene | v_gene
ATKRPRPFDEQF | few | TRBJ2-1 | TRBV15
ASSWVRGTGVYEQY | NA | TRBJ2-7 | TRBV28
AISDPDRSNTEAF | once | TRBJ1-1 | TRBV10-3
ASSFSERGVDGELF | once | TRBJ2-2 | TRBV13
ASSSTQGGWYGYT | NA | TRBJ1-2 | TRBV28
ASSLFPSVYNSPLH | NA | TRBJ1-6 | TRBV7-2
ASSLTITGVSTDTQY | NA | TRBJ2-3 | TRBV5-6
ASSYEAAGAYEQY | NA | TRBJ2-7 | TRBV6-5
ASSLRGRAGEQF | NA | TRBJ2-1 | TRBV6-5
ASSYSVQPQH | NA | TRBJ1-5 | TRBV6-2/TRBV6-3
ASSATPGYAEAF | NA | TRBJ1-1 | TRBV9
ASSYPLAVSYNEQF | NA | TRBJ2-1 | TRBV6-2/TRBV6-3
ATSRQTGSSYGYT | NA | TRBJ1-2 | TRBV15
ASSPGQGGEKLF | NA | TRBJ1-4 | TRBV4-3
ASSWEVSTEAF | NA | TRBJ1-1 | TRBV5-5
ASSLDGPGRSDGYT | NA | TRBJ1-2 | TRBV5-1
ASSVEPGTAEFNQPQH | NA | TRBJ1-5 | TRBV9
ASSDGTSGVNEQF | NA | TRBJ2-1 | TRBV6-4
ASSLPGQGIMNEQF | NA | TRBJ2-1 | TRBV28
ASSPGLDAGELF | NA | TRBJ2-2 | TRBV6-2/TRBV6-3
ASSLGQGSRNEQF | NA | TRBJ2-1 | TRBV3-1/TRBV3-2
ASRGQAGGNQPQH | NA | TRBJ1-5 | TRBV28
ATVAGGFRGTDTQY | NA | TRBJ2-3 | TRBV21-1
ASSTGQDFFGTLH | few | TRBJ1-6 | TRBV21-1
ASSPRLAGAGTDTQY | once | TRBJ2-3 | TRBV18